Detailed here is one T cell receptor (beta chain). This sample includes further DNA sequences coding for the same CDR3. The data were taken from a study of blood T cell repertoires in COVID-19. Study-wide background: COVID-19 samples, acute and convalescent, were from the United States, Italy and Spain.

How the authors handled the data: Reference gene primer amplification yielded estimated nucleated cell counts. Only in-frame clones appear in the TCRdb table, and some are missing; sequencing was by immunoSEQ multiplex PCR. V, J and clone size derive from that table, while D and trimming were established from the DNA sequence. The sample includes approximately 170,000 clones, 80% to 90% of them seen just once. V lost 5 bases and J lost 4; bases outside the gene matches: 5. Germline-derived CDR1 and CDR2 are SGHTA and FQGTGA. CDR3 size: 14 residues. The chain links TRBV7-3 to TRBJ2-1; 7 bases are shared with TRBD2. The sequence derives from a woman in her 70s who had recovered from COVID-19. What was sequenced was peripheral blood. DNA of the CDR3: TGTGCCAGCAGCCCGGCCGGGGGGTACAATGAGCAGTTCTTC. Its translation is CASSPAGGYNEQFF.